The clone carrying this T cell receptor beta chain was seen at least ten times. What it binds is unknown. V lost 4 bases and J lost 2, with 9 bases in between. Per germline, CDR1 SQVTM and CDR2 ANQGSEA. This CDR3 region has 13 residues. The record originates from a study of T-cell reconstitution after alpha-beta-depleted transplantation in children. Preparation of the TCRbeta library was carried out with unique molecular identifiers. TCRdb re-called the PCR reads through MiXCR, storing one row per CDR3 protein. This repertoire shows around 600,000 distinct CDR3 sequences, roughly 24% found once; its top ten account for about 14%. Findings and limits, study-wide: About two months after transplant, alpha-beta T cells reportedly came from several hundred expanded graft clones. The high TCRbeta diversity at day 60 in some patients came from surviving recipient T cells and thymic progenitors. One year after transplant, T-cell counts and diversity came mostly from newly produced T cells.

The J gene is TRBJ1-5, the V gene TRBV29-1, with D tentatively TRBD1 (5 bases). The specimen was PBMCs, mostly from graft donor cells, collected 360 days after TCRalphabeta/CD19-depleted stem cell transplant. This sequence was found in a boy younger than two who had a stem cell transplant for acute myeloid leukemia, so the T cells may come from the graft donor. DNA of the CDR3: TGCAGCGTTGTGCAGGGTGGCAATCAGCCCCAGCATTTT. Amino acids: CSVVQGGNQPQHF.